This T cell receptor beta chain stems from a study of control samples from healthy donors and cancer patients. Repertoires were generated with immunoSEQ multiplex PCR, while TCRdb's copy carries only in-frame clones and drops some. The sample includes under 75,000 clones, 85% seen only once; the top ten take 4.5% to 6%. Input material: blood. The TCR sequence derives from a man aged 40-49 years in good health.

CDR3 amino acids: CASSQDWDREAFF. The CDR3 DNA follows: TGTGCCAGCAGCCAAGATTGGGACAGGGAAGCTTTCTTT. The chain combines TRBV3-1 (or the pseudogene TRBV3-2) with TRBJ1-1, with TRBD1 matching over 8 bases. Losses at the gene ends were 0 bases for V and 8 bases for J; bases not matched to a gene: 2. Germline V CDR1 and CDR2: LGHDT, YNNKEL (reference sequence). This CDR3 is 13 amino acids long.